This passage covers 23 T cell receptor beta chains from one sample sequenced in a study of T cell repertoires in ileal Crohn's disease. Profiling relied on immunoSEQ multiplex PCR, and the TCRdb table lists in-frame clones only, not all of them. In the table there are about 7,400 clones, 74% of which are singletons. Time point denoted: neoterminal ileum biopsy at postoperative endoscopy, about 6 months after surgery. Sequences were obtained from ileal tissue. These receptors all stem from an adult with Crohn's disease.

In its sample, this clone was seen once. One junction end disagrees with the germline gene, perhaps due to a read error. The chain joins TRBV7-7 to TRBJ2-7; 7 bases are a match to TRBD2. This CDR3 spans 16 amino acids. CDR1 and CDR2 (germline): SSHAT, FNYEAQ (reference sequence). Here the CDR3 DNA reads TGTGCTAGCAGCTTAAGGGAGGGAAGGGTAGCCTACGAGCAGTACTTC. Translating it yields CASSLREGRVAYEQYF.

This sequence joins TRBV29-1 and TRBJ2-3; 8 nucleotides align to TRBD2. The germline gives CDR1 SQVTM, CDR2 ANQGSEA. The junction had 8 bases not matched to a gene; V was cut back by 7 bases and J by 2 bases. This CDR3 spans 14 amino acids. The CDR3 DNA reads TGCAGCGGTTTCAAGCGGGGGACCACAGATACGCAGTATTTT. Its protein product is CSGFKRGTTDTQYF.

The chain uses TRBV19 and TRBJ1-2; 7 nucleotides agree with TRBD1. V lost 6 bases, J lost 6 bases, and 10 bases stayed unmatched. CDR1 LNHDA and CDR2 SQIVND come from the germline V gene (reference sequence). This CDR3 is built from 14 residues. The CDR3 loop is CASSEGAMVHGYTF. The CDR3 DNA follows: TGTGCCAGTAGCGAGGGGGCTATGGTCCATGGCTACACCTTC.

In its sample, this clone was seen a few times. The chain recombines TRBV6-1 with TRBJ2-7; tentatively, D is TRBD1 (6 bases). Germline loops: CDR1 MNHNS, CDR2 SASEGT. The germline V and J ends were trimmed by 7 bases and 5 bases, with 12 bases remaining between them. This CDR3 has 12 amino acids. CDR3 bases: TGTGCCAGCACGAGCACAGGGAACGAGCAGTACTTC. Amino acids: CASTSTGNEQYF.

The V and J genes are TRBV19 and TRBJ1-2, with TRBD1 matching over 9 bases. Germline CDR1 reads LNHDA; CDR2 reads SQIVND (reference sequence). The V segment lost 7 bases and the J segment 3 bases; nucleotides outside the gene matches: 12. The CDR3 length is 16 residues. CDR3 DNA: TGTGCCAGTACCCCCTTTTCGGGACAGGGTTACTATGGCTACACCTTC. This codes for CASTPFSGQGYYGYTF.

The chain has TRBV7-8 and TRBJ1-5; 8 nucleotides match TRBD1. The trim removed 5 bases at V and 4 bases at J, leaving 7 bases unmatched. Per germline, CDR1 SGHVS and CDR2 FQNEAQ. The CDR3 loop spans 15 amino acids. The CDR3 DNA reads TGTGCCAGCAGCGTAGACAGGGGCGAGAATCAGCCCCAGCATTTT. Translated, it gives CASSVDRGENQPQHF. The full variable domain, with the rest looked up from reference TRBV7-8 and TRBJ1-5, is GAGVSQSPRYKVAKRGQDVALRCDPISGHVSLFWYQQALGQGPEFLTYFQNEAQLDKSGLPSDRFFAERPEGSVSTLKIQRTQQEDSAVYLCASSVDRGENQPQHFGDGTRLSIL.

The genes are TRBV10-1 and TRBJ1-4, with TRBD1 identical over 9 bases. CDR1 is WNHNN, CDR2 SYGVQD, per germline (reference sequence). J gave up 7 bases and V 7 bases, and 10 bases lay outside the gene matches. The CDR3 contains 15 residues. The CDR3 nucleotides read TGCGCCAGCACAACCGACAGGGGGGTATGTGAAAAACTGTTTTTT. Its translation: CASTTDRGVCEKLFF.

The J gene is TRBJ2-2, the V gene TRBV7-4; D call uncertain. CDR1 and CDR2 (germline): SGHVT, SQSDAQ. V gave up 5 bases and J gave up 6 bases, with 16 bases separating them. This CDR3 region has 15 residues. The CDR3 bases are TGTGCCAGCAGCCTGCATCACGGAGTACCCGGGGAGCTGTTTTTT. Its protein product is CASSLHHGVPGELFF.

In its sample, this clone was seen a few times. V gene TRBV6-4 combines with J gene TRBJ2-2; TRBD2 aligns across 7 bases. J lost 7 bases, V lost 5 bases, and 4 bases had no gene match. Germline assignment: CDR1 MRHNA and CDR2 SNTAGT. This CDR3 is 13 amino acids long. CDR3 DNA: TGTGCCAGCAGTCCGACTAGCCACGGGGAGCTGTTTTTT. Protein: CASSPTSHGELFF.

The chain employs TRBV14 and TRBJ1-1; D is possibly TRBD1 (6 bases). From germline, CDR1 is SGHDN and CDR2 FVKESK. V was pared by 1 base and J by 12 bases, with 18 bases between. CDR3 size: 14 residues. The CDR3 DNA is TGTGCCAGCAGCCAAGTGGGGGCTAGGGCATGGCCTTTCTTT. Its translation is CASSQVGARAWPFF.

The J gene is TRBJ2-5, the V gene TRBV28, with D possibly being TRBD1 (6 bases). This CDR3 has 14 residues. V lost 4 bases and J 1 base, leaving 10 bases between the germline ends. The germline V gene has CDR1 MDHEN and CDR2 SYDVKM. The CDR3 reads CASSSGQSQETQYF. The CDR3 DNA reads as TGTGCCAGCAGTTCCGGACAGTCCCAAGAGACCCAGTACTTC.

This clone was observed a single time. The CDR3 DNA is TGTGCCAGCAGCTTAGGGCCTTTGATCGGGGGAGGAAACACCATATATTTT. Translation: CASSLGPLIGGGNTIYF. The J gene is TRBJ1-3, the V gene TRBV7-2; maybe TRBD1 (5 bases). CDR3 length: 17 amino acids. Germline V gives CDR1 SGHTA, CDR2 FQGNSA. With 1 base removed from V and 4 bases from J, the gap between germline ends came to 17 bases.

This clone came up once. The CDR3 nucleotides are TGTGCCAGCAGTAAGGACAGGTACTCTGGAAACACCATATATTTT. Translation gives CASSKDRYSGNTIYF. This chain links TRBV2 with TRBJ1-3; 7 bases map to TRBD1. J lost 0 bases, V lost 5 bases, and 4 bases had no gene match. Germline V lookup: CDR1 SNHLY, CDR2 FYNNEI. This CDR3 is 15 amino acids long.

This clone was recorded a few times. Written as DNA, the CDR3 is TGTGCCAGCTCGCCGTCTCGGGGACAGTATTCCTACAATGAGCAGTTCTTC. Translated, it gives CASSPSRGQYSYNEQFF. The genes are TRBV18 and TRBJ2-1; 7 nucleotides match TRBD1. This CDR3 is built from 17 residues. With 6 bases clipped from V and 1 base from J, the junction kept 12 bases outside the gene matches. Per the germline V gene, CDR1 is KGHSH and CDR2 is LQKENI. The full variable domain, completed using reference TRBV18 and TRBJ2-1, is NAGVMQNPRHLVRRRGQEARLRCSPMKGHSHVYWYRQLPEEGLKFMVYLQKENIIDESGMPKERFSAEFPKEGPSILRIQQVVRGDSAAYFCASSPSRGQYSYNEQFFGPGTRLTVL.

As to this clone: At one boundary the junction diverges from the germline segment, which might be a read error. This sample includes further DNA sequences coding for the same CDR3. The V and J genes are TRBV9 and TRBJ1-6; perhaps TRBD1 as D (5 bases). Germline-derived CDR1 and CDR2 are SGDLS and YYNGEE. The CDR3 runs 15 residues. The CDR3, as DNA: TGTGCCAGCACCCCGGGGGACCTAAATAATTCCCCCCTCCACTTT. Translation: CASTPGDLNNSPLHF.

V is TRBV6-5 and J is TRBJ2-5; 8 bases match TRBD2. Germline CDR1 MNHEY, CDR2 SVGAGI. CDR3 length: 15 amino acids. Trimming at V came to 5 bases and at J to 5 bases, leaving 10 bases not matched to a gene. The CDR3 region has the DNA TGTGCCAGCAGTCCCCGCGGGGGGCCTTGGGAGACCCAGTACTTC. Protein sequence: CASSPRGGPWETQYF.

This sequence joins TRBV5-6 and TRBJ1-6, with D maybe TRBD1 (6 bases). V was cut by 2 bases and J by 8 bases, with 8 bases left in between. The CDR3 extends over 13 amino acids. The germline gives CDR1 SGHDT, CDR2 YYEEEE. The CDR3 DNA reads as TGTGCCAGCAGCTTAAAGGGGGATTCACCCCTCCACTTT. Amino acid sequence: CASSLKGDSPLHF.

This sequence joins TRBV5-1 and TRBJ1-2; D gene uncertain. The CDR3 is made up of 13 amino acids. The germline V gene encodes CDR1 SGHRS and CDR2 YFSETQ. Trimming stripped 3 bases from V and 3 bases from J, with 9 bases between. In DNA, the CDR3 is TGCGCCAGCAGCTCGGCCAGCGACTATGGCTACACCTTC. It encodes CASSSASDYGYTF.

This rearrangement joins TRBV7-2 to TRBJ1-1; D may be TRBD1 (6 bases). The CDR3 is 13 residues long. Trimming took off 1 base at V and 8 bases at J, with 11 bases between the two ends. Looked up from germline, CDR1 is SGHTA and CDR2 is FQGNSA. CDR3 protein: CASSLGAGQEAFF. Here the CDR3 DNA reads TGTGCCAGCAGCTTAGGAGCTGGACAGGAAGCTTTCTTT. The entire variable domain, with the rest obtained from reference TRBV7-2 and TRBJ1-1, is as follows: GAGVSQSPSNKVTEKGKDVELRCDPISGHTALYWYRQSLGQGLEFLIYFQGNSAPDKSGLPSDRFSAERTGGSVSTLTIQRTQQEDSAVYLCASSLGAGQEAFFGQGTRLTVV.

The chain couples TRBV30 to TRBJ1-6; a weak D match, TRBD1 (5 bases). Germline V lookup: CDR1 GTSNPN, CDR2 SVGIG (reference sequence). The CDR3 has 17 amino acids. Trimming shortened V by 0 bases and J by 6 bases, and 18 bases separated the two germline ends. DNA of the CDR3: TGTGCCTGGAGTGTCGGCAGGGTTGCGGGGAGTAATTCACCCCTCCACTTT. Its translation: CAWSVGRVAGSNSPLHF. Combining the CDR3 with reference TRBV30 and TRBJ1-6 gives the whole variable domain SQTIHQWPATLVQPVGSPLSLECTVEGTSNPNLYWYRQAAGRGLQLLFYSVGIGQISSEVPQNLSASRPQDRQFILSSKKLLLSDSGFYLCAWSVGRVAGSNSPLHFGNGTRLTVT.

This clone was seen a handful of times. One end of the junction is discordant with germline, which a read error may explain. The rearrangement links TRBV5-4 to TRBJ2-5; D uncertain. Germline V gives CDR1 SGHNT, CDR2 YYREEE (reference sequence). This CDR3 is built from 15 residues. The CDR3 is CASSQDPTGPTPYNF. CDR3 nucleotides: TGTGCCAGCAGCCAAGATCCTACGGGTCCCACTCCCTATAACTTC.

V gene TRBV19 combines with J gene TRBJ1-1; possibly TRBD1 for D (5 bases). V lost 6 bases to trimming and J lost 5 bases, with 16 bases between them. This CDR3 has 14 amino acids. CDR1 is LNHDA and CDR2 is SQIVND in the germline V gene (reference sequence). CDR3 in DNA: TGTGCCAGTAGCCGGGGGTTGGTTGGTACTGAAGCTTTCTTT. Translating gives CASSRGLVGTEAFF.

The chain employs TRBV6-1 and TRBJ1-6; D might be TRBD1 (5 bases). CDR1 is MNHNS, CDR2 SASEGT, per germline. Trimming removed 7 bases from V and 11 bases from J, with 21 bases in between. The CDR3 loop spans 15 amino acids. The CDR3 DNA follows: TGTGCCAGCATTCCCCGAAGGGAGCCGGGGGCACCCCTCCACTTT. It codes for CASIPRREPGAPLHF.